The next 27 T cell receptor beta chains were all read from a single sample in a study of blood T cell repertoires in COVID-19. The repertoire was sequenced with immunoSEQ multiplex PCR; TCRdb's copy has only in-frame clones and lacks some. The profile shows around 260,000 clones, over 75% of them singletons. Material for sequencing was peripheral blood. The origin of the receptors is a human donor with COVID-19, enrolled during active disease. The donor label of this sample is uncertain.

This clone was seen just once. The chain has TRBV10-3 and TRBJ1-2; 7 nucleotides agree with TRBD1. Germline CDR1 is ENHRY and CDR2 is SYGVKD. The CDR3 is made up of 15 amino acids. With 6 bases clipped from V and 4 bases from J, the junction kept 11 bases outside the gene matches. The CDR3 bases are TGTGCCATCAGAAGTCTCGACAGGGTTGCCTATGGCTACACCTTC. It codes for CAIRSLDRVAYGYTF.

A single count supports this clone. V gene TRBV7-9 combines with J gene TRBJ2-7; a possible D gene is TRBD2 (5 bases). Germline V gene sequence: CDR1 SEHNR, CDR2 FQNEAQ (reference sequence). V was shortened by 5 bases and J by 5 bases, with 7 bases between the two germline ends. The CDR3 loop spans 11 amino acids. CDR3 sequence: CASSRGNEQYF. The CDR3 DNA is TGTGCCAGCAGCCGGGGTAACGAGCAGTACTTC.

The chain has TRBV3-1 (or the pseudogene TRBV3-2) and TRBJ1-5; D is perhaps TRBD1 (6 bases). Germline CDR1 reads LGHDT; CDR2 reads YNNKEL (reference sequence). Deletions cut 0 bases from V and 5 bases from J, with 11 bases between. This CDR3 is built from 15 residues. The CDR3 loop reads CASSQDFTGYQPQHF. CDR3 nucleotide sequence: TGTGCCAGCAGCCAAGATTTCACAGGGTATCAGCCCCAGCATTTT.

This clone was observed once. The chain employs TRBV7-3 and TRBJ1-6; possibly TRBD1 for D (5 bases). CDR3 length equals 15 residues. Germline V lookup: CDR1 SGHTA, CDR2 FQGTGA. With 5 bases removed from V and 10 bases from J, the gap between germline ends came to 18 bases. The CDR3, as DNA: TGTGCCAGCAGCCTAGGAGGGGAGGAATGGTCACCCCTCCACTTT. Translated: CASSLGGEEWSPLHF.

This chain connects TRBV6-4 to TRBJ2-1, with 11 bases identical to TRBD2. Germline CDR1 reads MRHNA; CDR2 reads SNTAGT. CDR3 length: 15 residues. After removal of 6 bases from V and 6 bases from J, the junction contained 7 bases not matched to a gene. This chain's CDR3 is CASRDSGRGRNEQFF. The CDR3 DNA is TGTGCCAGCAGAGATAGCGGGAGGGGACGCAATGAGCAGTTCTTC.

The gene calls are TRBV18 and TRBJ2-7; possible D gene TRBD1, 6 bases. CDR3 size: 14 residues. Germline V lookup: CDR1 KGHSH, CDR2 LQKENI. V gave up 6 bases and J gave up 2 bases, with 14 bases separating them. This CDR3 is CASSSRTDPYEQYF. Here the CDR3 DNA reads TGTGCCAGCTCCTCTCGGACAGACCCCTACGAGCAGTACTTC.

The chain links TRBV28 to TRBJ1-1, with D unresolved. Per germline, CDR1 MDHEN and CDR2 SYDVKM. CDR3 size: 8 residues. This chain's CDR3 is CSHPEAFF. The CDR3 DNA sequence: TGTTCACACCCCGAAGCTTTCTTT.

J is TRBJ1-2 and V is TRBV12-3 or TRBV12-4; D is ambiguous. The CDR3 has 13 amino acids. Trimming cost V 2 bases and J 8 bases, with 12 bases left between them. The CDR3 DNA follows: TGTGCCAGCAGTTTACGGGAAAGCGAAGGCTACACCTTC. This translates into CASSLRESEGYTF.

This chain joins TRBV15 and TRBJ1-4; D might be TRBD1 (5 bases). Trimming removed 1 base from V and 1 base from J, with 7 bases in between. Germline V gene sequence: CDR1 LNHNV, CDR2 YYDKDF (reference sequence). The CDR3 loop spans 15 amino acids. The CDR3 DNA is TGTGCCACCAGCAGAGGCGGGGGAACTAATGAAAAACTGTTTTTT. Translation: CATSRGGGTNEKLFF.

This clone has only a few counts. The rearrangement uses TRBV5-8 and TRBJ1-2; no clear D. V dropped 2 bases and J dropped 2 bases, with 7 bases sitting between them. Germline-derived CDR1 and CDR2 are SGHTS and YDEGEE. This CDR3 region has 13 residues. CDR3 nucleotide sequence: TGTGCCAGCAGCTTTGAACTGAACTATGGCTACACCTTC. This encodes CASSFELNYGYTF.

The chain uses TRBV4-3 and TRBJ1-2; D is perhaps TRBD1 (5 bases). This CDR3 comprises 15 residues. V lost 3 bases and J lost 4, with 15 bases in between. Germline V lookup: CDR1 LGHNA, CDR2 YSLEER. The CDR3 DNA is TGCGCCAGCAGCCACCGCGGAGGGGAGGGCTATGGCTACACCTTC. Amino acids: CASSHRGGEGYGYTF.

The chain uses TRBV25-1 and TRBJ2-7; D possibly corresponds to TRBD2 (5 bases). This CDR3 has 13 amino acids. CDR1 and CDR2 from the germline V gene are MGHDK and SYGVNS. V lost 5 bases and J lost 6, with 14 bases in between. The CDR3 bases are TGTGCCAGCAGTAAGCTCGGGGTTGCCGAGCAGTACTTC. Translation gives CASSKLGVAEQYF.

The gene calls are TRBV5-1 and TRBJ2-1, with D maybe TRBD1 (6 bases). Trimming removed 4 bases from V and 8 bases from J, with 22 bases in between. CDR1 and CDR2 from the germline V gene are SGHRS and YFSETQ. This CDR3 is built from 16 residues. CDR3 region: CASSPQSAGATDEQFF. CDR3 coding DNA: TGCGCCAGCAGCCCCCAGTCGGCAGGGGCCACCGATGAGCAGTTCTTC.

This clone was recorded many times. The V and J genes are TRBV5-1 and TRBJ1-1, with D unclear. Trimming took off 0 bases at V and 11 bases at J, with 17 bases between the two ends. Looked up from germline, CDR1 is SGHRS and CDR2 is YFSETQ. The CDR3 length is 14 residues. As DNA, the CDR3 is TGCGCCAGCAGCTTGGATACGGAAGGTATCGGGGCTTTCTTT. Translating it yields CASSLDTEGIGAFF.

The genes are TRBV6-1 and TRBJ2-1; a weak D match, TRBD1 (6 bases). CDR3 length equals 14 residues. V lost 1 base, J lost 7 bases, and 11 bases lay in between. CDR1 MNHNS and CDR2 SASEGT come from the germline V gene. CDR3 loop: CASSEGHRVNEQFF. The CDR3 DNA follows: TGTGCCAGCAGTGAAGGGCACAGGGTTAATGAGCAGTTCTTC.

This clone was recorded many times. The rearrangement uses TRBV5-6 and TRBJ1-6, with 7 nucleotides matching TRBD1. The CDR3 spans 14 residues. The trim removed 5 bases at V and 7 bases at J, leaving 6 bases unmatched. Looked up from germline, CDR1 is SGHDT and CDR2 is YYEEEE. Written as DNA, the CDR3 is TGTGCCAGCAGTTCCGGGACAGCGAATTCACCCCTCCACTTT. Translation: CASSSGTANSPLHF.

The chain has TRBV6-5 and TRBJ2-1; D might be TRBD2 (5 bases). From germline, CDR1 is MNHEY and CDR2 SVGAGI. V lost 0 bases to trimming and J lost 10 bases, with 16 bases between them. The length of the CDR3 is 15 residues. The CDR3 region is CASSYSRLAIGEQFF. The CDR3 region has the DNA TGTGCCAGCAGTTACTCGAGGCTAGCTATCGGGGAGCAGTTCTTC.

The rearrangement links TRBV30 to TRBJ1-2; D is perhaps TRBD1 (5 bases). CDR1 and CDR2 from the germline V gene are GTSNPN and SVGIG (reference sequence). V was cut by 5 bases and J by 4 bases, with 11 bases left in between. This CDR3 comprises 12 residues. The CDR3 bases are TGTGCCTGGGTGGGGGGAGGCTATGGCTACACCTTC. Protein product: CAWVGGGYGYTF.

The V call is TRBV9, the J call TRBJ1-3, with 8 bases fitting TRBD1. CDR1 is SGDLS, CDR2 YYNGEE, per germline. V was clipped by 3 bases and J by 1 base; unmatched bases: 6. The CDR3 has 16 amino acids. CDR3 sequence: CASSAQDRGSGNTIYF. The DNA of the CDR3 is TGTGCCAGCAGCGCTCAAGACAGGGGTTCTGGAAACACCATATATTTT.

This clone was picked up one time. The DNA of the CDR3 is TGTGCCAGCAGCTGGGCAGGGACAGGCACTAACTATGGCTACACCTTC. Its translation is CASSWAGTGTNYGYTF. The J gene is TRBJ1-2, the V gene TRBV7-2; 8 bases fit TRBD1. There are 16 residues in the CDR3. V lost 4 bases and J lost 0; bases outside the gene matches: 7. Looked up from germline, CDR1 is SGHTA and CDR2 is FQGNSA. Using reference TRBV7-2 and TRBJ1-2 for the parts outside the CDR3, the full variable domain is GAGVSQSPSNKVTEKGKDVELRCDPISGHTALYWYRQSLGQGLEFLIYFQGNSAPDKSGLPSDRFSAERTGGSVSTLTIQRTQQEDSAVYLCASSWAGTGTNYGYTFGSGTRLTVV.

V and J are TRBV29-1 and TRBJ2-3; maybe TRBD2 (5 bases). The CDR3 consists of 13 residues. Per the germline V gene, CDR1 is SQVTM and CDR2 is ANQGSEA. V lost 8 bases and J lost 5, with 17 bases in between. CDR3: CSPRLGNQDTQYF. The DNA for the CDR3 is TGCAGCCCCAGGCTCGGGAATCAAGATACGCAGTATTTT.

For the CDR3, the DNA is TGTGCCAGCTCACCGGCGGGGGAAAACACTGAAGCTTTCTTT. It codes for CASSPAGENTEAFF. The chain is built from TRBV18 and TRBJ1-1, with a weak D call TRBD1 (5 bases). This CDR3 is built from 14 residues. V was pared by 3 bases and J by 2 bases, with 10 bases between. From germline, CDR1 is KGHSH and CDR2 LQKENI.

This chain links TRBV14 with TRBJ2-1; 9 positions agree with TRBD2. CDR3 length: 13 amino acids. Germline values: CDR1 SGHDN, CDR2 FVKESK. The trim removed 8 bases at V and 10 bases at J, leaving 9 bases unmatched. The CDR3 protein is CASGIAGAREQFF. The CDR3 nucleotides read TGTGCCAGCGGGATAGCGGGAGCACGGGAGCAGTTCTTC.

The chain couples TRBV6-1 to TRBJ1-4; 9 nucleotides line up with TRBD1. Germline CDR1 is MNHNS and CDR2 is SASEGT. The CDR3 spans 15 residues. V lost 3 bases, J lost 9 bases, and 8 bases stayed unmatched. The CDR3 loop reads CASSDTTGGFKKLFF. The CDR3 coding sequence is TGTGCCAGCAGTGATACGACAGGGGGTTTTAAAAAACTGTTTTTT.

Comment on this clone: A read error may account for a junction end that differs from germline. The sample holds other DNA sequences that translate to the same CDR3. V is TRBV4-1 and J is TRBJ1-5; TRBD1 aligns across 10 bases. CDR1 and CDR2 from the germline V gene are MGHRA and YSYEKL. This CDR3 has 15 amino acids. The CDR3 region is CASSQRDRGDQPQHF. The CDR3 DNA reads TGCGCCAGTAGCCAACGGGACAGGGGAGATCAGCCCCAGCATTTT.

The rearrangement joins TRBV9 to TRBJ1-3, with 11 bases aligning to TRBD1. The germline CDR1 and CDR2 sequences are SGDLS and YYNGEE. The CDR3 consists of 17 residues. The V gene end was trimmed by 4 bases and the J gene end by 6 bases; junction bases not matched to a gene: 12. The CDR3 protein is CASSTRGGGQGVNTIYF. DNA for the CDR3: TGTGCCAGCAGCACTAGGGGAGGGGGACAGGGGGTAAACACCATATATTTT.

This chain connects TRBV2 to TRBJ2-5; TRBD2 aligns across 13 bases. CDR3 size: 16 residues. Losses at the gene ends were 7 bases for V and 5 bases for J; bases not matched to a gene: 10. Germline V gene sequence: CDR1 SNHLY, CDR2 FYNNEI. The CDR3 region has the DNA TGTGCCAGCACGAGGACTAGCGGGAGTGTTTGGGAGACCCAGTACTTC. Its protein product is CASTRTSGSVWETQYF.